The next 20 T cell receptor beta chains were all read from a single sample in a study of T-cell reconstitution after alpha-beta-depleted transplantation in children. The library targeted TCRbeta and was prepared with unique molecular identifiers. One entry per CDR3 protein, called by TCRdb with MiXCR from the PCR reads. The table lists 900,000 or so distinct CDR3 sequences, around 15% of them singletons. The sample was PBMCs, mostly from graft donor cells, taken 360 days after TCRalphabeta/CD19-depleted stem cell transplant. The receptor set was obtained from a male patient between 10 and 17 years old who had a stem cell transplant for acute lymphoblastic leukemia, so the T cells may come from the graft donor.

This clonotype showed up just a few times. The chain employs TRBV5-1 and TRBJ2-3; 14 bases map to TRBD2. The CDR3 has 17 amino acids. The ends lost 0 bases at V and 4 bases at J; junction bases unmatched: 4. Germline CDR1 and CDR2: SGHRS and YFSETQ. CDR3 sequence reads: CASSLGLAGGPPDTQYF. The CDR3, as DNA: TGCGCCAGCAGCTTGGGACTAGCGGGAGGGCCTCCAGATACGCAGTATTTT.

This clonotype was found a few times. This rearrangement joins TRBV20-1 to TRBJ1-5; unclear D gene. Germline CDR1 is DFQATT and CDR2 is SNEGSKA (reference sequence). CDR3 length equals 12 residues. Trimming stripped 6 bases from V and 1 base from J, with 7 bases between. This chain's CDR3 is CSATPSNQPQHF. CDR3 bases: TGCAGTGCCACCCCCAGCAATCAGCCCCAGCATTTT.

V and J are TRBV7-9 and TRBJ2-2; D unresolved. The V end was cut by 7 bases, the J end by 4 bases, with 10 bases between. This CDR3 contains 13 residues. Germline values: CDR1 SEHNR, CDR2 FQNEAQ (reference sequence). In DNA, the CDR3 is TGTGCCAGCAACGGGTTGAGCACCGGGGAGCTGTTTTTT. Translating it yields CASNGLSTGELFF.

This clonotype was picked up a small number of times. The chain recombines TRBV7-8 with TRBJ2-5; 7 bases fit TRBD2. Germline V CDR1 and CDR2: SGHVS, FQNEAQ. This CDR3 contains 16 residues. J lost 3 bases, V lost 7 bases, and 14 bases had no gene match. The CDR3 DNA reads TGTGCCAGCACCCTAACTTTGGGGCTAGCGGAAGAGACCCAGTACTTC. It encodes CASTLTLGLAEETQYF.

J is TRBJ2-5 and V is TRBV5-8; TRBD1 is a possible D gene (6 bases). V lost 6 bases to trimming and J lost 1 base, with 13 bases between them. CDR3 length: 14 residues. Germline lookup yields CDR1 SGHTS and CDR2 YDEGEE. CDR3 sequence: CASNPDRAQETQYF. Here the CDR3 DNA reads TGTGCCAGCAATCCGGACAGAGCCCAAGAGACCCAGTACTTC.

The chain has TRBV20-1 and TRBJ2-7; 12 positions match TRBD2. This CDR3 region has 16 residues. The germline V gene has CDR1 DFQATT and CDR2 SNEGSKA (reference sequence). Germline trimming cut 6 bases from V and 0 bases from J; bases unmatched to any gene: 9. The CDR3 here is CSAEGLAGLLSYEQYV. The CDR3 DNA is TGCAGTGCGGAGGGACTAGCGGGTTTACTCTCCTACGAGCAGTACGTC.

This clonotype occurred a few times. The chain carries TRBV7-3 and TRBJ2-5; TRBD1 aligns across 7 bases. Per the germline V gene, CDR1 is SGHTA and CDR2 is FQGTGA. The trim removed 8 bases at V and 1 base at J, leaving 7 bases unmatched. This CDR3 has 14 residues. The CDR3 DNA sequence: TGTGCCAGCCGTCCAAACAGGGGCCAAGAGACCCAGTACTTC. It codes for CASRPNRGQETQYF.

This clonotype was seen more than once but under ten times. The chain carries TRBV7-9 and TRBJ2-5; 9 positions match TRBD2. Germline loops: CDR1 SEHNR, CDR2 FQNEAQ (reference sequence). The CDR3 sequence is 17 residues long. Trimming at V came to 0 bases and at J to 4 bases, leaving 9 bases not matched to a gene. The CDR3 reads CASSLALAGEEGETQYF. CDR3 nucleotides: TGTGCCAGCAGCTTAGCCTTAGCGGGAGAGGAGGGAGAGACCCAGTACTTC. The full variable domain, in which reference TRBV7-9 and TRBJ2-5 provide the parts outside the CDR3, is DTGVSQNPRHKITKRGQNVTFRCDPISEHNRLYWYRQTLGQGPEFLTYFQNEAQLEKSRLLSDRFSAERPKGSFSTLEIQRTEQGDSAMYLCASSLALAGEEGETQYFGPGTRLLVL.

There are many counts of this clonotype. This chain uses TRBV6-1 with TRBJ2-7; 8 bases align to TRBD1. V was pared by 6 bases and J by 2 bases, with 6 bases of the junction left unmatched. The CDR3 totals 14 residues. CDR1 MNHNS and CDR2 SASEGT come from the germline V gene. CDR3 loop: CASSFDRGPYEQYF. The CDR3 DNA reads TGTGCCAGCAGCTTTGACAGGGGTCCCTACGAGCAGTACTTC.

In this sample, this clonotype turned up many times. The chain combines TRBV3-1 with TRBJ2-1, with 8 bases fitting TRBD2. There are 17 residues in the CDR3. V dropped 3 bases and J dropped 7; count of bases not matched to a gene: 14. Germline loops: CDR1 LGHDT, CDR2 YNNKEL (reference sequence). The CDR3 protein is CASSHRQASGRVNEQFF. Written as DNA, the CDR3 is TGTGCCAGCAGCCATCGTCAAGCCAGCGGGAGAGTAAATGAGCAGTTCTTC.

The genes are TRBV7-7 and TRBJ2-5; a possible D gene is TRBD2 (6 bases). The CDR3 is 13 residues long. Trimming shortened V by 8 bases and J by 4 bases, and 14 bases separated the two germline ends. CDR1 SSHAT and CDR2 FNYEAQ come from the germline V gene (reference sequence). In DNA, the CDR3 is TGTGCCAGCCGGGAGCGGGTAGGAGAGACCCAGTACTTC. It specifies CASRERVGETQYF.

There are a few counts of this clonotype. The chain has TRBV28 and TRBJ2-7; 7 bases agree with TRBD2. The V gene's germline CDR1 is MDHEN and CDR2 SYDVKM. This CDR3 is built from 16 residues. V trimming: 4 bases; J trimming: 2 bases; junction bases outside the gene matches: 11. Here the CDR3 DNA reads TGTGCCAGCAGTTCTCCTTGGAGCGGGGCAGCCTACGAGCAGTACTTC. Translated: CASSSPWSGAAYEQYF.

This clonotype was recorded a few times. V gene TRBV5-1 combines with J gene TRBJ2-3; 7 bases agree with TRBD2. V shed 6 bases, J shed 6 bases, and the junction held 7 bases outside the gene matches. The germline V gene has CDR1 SGHRS and CDR2 YFSETQ. The CDR3 totals 13 residues. CDR3 coding DNA: TGCGCCAGCATGCTGCGGGAGATCGATACGCAGTATTTT. Encoded protein: CASMLREIDTQYF.

This clonotype was observed a few times. V usage is TRBV10-3 and J usage is TRBJ2-3; unclear D gene. The V gene's germline CDR1 is ENHRY and CDR2 SYGVKD. The CDR3 loop spans 15 amino acids. V lost 7 bases and J 4 bases, leaving 18 bases between the germline ends. CDR3 in DNA: TGTGCCATCAACGAAATAAGCCGCAGACCAGATACGCAGTATTTT. Protein product: CAINEISRRPDTQYF.

This chain joins TRBV10-2 and TRBJ1-4; weak D call: TRBD1 (5 bases). Germline CDR1 WSHSY, CDR2 SAAADI. V dropped 2 bases and J dropped 7 bases, with 11 bases sitting between them. CDR3 length equals 14 residues. The CDR3 loop reads CASSEGWGPEKLFF. The CDR3 DNA follows: TGCGCCAGCAGTGAGGGGTGGGGACCTGAAAAACTGTTTTTT.

In this sample, this clonotype turned up a few times. The V gene is TRBV20-1, the J gene TRBJ2-7; TRBD2 matches at 7 bases. Losses at the gene ends were 6 bases for V and 0 bases for J; bases not matched to a gene: 5. CDR3 length: 13 residues. The V gene's germline CDR1 is DFQATT and CDR2 SNEGSKA (reference sequence). The CDR3 is CSAQAGPSYEQYF. The CDR3 DNA reads TGCAGTGCCCAAGCGGGACCCTCCTACGAGCAGTACTTC.

This clonotype has more than one count but fewer than ten. The V call is TRBV20-1, the J call TRBJ2-3; possibly TRBD2 for D (6 bases). CDR1 is DFQATT and CDR2 is SNEGSKA in the germline V gene (reference sequence). The V gene lost 4 bases and the J gene lost 7 bases, with 15 bases spanning the gap. The CDR3 is made up of 13 amino acids. CDR3 coding DNA: TGCAGTGCTACCGGGAGATCGGGAAATACGCAGTATTTT. As protein: CSATGRSGNTQYF.

This clonotype was recorded a few times. The V call is TRBV12-3 or TRBV12-4, the J call TRBJ2-7; 7 nucleotides align to TRBD1. This CDR3 region has 14 residues. J gave up 8 bases and V 5 bases, and 12 bases lay outside the gene matches. The CDR3 spells CASSLSGQAPKQYF. In DNA, the CDR3 is TGTGCCAGCAGTCTCTCTGGACAGGCCCCCAAGCAGTACTTC.

This clonotype came up many times. The genes are TRBV12-3 or TRBV12-4 and TRBJ2-1; the match to TRBD2 covers 13 bases. After removal of 6 bases from V and 7 bases from J, the junction contained 9 bases not matched to a gene. The CDR3 is 16 amino acids. This CDR3 is CASRITSGRAGNEQFF. The CDR3 region has the DNA TGTGCCAGCAGGATCACTAGCGGGAGGGCCGGAAATGAGCAGTTCTTC.

This clonotype appeared many times. CDR3 nucleotides: TGTGCCAGCAGCTTAATAGGGGGTGGCAATGAGCAGTTCTTC. This codes for CASSLIGGGNEQFF. This chain joins TRBV7-9 and TRBJ2-1, with a possible D match to TRBD1 (6 bases). The germline V and J ends were trimmed by 2 bases and 6 bases, with 11 bases remaining between them. The CDR3 has 14 amino acids. The germline gives CDR1 SEHNR, CDR2 FQNEAQ (reference sequence).